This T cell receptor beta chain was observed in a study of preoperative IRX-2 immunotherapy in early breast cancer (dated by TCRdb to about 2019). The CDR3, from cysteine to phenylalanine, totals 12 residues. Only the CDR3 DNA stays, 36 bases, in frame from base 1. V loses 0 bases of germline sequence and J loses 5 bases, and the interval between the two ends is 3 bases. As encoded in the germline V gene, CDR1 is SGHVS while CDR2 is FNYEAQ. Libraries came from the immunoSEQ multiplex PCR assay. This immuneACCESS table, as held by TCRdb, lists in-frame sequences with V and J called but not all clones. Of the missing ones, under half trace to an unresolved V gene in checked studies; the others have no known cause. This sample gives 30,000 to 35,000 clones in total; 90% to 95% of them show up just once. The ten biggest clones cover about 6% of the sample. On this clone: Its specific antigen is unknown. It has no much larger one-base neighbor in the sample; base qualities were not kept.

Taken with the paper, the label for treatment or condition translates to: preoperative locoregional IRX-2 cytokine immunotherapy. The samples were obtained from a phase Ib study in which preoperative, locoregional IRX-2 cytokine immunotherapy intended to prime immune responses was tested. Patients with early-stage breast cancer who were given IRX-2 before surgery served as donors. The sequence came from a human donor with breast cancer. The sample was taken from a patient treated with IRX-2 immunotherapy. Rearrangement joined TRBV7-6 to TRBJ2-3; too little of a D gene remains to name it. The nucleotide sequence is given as TGTGCCAGCAGCTTAGCGCGAGATACGCAGTATTTT. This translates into CASSLARDTQYF.